This is a list of T cell receptor beta chains from one sample in a study of blood T cell repertoires in COVID-19. The method was immunoSEQ multiplex PCR; TCRdb's version includes in-frame clones alone and lacks a portion of them. The table records some 200,000 clones, about 90% of them present only once. Input material: peripheral blood. The origin of the receptors is a woman aged 18-29 years who had recovered from COVID-19. CDR3s include the opening cysteine and the closing phenylalanine or tryptophan. The order of the fields is V gene, clone size, D gene, J gene, CDR3 DNA, CDR3 protein. A D gene is named only where the DNA matches it firmly. Clone size is stated in some rows and not others, as once, few, many or a class when expanded.

TRBV27,-,TRBD1,TRBJ1-5,TGTGCCAGCAGTTTGACAGGGGGCAACAATCAGCCCCAGCATTTT,CASSLTGGNNQPQHF
TRBV7-7,-,TRBD2,TRBJ2-3,TGTGCCAGCAGCCTGACTAGCGGAACAGATACGCAGTATTTT,CASSLTSGTDTQYF
TRBV5-1,-,TRBD1,TRBJ2-5,TGCGCCAGCAGCTCGGCGTCAGGGGGTGAGACCCAGTACTTC,CASSSASGGETQYF
TRBV7-2,-,-,TRBJ2-7,TGTGCCAGCAGCTTAAGCCTTCTCTACGAGCAGTACTTC,CASSLSLLYEQYF
TRBV6-5,-,TRBD2,TRBJ2-3,TGTGCCAGCAGTCAGACTAGCACTAGCACAGATACGCAGTATTTT,CASSQTSTSTDTQYF
TRBV7-8,-,TRBD2,TRBJ2-2,TGTGCCAGTCGCTGGAACCTGGAACTAGCGGGAGGGGGGAACCCCGGGGAGCTGTTTTTT,CASRWNLELAGGGNPGELFF
TRBV6-5,-,TRBD1,TRBJ1-2,TGTGCCAGCAGGACAGGGGAGTATGGTGGCTACACCTTC,CASRTGEYGGYTF
TRBV15,-,-,TRBJ2-3,TGTGCCACCAGCAGAGATGGACAGAGCACAGATACGCAGTATTTT,CATSRDGQSTDTQYF
TRBV6-6,once,TRBD2,TRBJ2-4,TGTGCCAGCAGCCTAGCGGGAGCAAACATTCAGTACTTC,CASSLAGANIQYF
TRBV18,few,-,TRBJ2-2,TGTGCCAGCTCACCACAACCCCTCGCAGGGACATACACCGGGGAGCTGTTTTTT,CASSPQPLAGTYTGELFF
TRBV19,-,TRBD1,TRBJ1-2,TGTGCCAGTATTGCCGGGACAGGGAACTCTAACTATGGCTACACCTTC,CASIAGTGNSNYGYTF
TRBV24-1,few,-,TRBJ1-5,TGTGCCACCAGTGATCCAGGATTCAATCAGCCCCAGCATTTT,CATSDPGFNQPQHF
TRBV6-2/TRBV6-3,-,-,TRBJ2-2,TGTGCCAGCAGTTACCAGGGACTGAACACCGGGGAGCTGTTTTTT,CASSYQGLNTGELFF
TRBV4-3,-,TRBD2,TRBJ2-7,TGCGCCAGCAGCCAAGTCTGGGGAGGTAGCGGGAGTCTCCTCTACGAGCAGTACTTC,CASSQVWGGSGSLLYEQYF
TRBV19,few,TRBD1,TRBJ1-1,TGTGCCAGTAATGGTGAACCCGACAGGGGTAGTTTCTTT,CASNGEPDRGSFF
TRBV27,few,TRBD1,TRBJ1-1,TGTGCCAGCAGTTTAAGGACAGGGGAAACCACTGAAGCTTTCTTT,CASSLRTGETTEAFF
TRBV11-2,-,TRBD2,TRBJ2-1,TGTGCCAGCAGCTTAGACGGGCGGGAGTGGGCCTACAATGAGCAGTTCTTC,CASSLDGREWAYNEQFF
TRBV4-3,-,-,TRBJ1-2,TGCGCCAGCAGCCAAGTAGCGGGTATCTCGTATGGCTACACCTTC,CASSQVAGISYGYTF
TRBV5-8,-,-,TRBJ1-2,TGTGCCAGCAGCTTGACAGTAAACTATGGCTACACCTTC,CASSLTVNYGYTF
TRBV11-2,-,-,TRBJ1-1,TGTGCCAGCAGCTTAGTCGGCAGGGGAACCACTGAAGCTTTCTTT,CASSLVGRGTTEAFF
TRBV6-5,-,TRBD1,TRBJ1-1,TGTGCCAGCAGTCAGGGACAGTCGAACACTGAAGCTTTCTTT,CASSQGQSNTEAFF
TRBV18,-,TRBD1,TRBJ1-1,TGTGCCAGCTCACCACGGACAGGCTCGAACACTGAAGCTTTCTTT,CASSPRTGSNTEAFF
TRBV9,-,-,TRBJ2-1,TGTGCCAGCAGCTCGGGACTGCCTAGAGATGAGCAGTTCTTC,CASSSGLPRDEQFF